This TCR beta chain was retrieved from a study of CD4 T cells in relation to SARS-CoV-2 and coronaviruses. Study summary: Convalescent patients were seven or eight males and a handful of females; two were Hispanic.

CD4 enrichment then naive enrichment separated naive from memory CD4+ cells. Data came from immunoSEQ multiplex PCR; TCRdb stores just in-frame clones and leaves some out. The sample carries 30,000 to 45,000 clones, 70% to 90% recorded once. About this clone itself: What it binds is unknown.

Study results and limitations: No donor gave both pre-pandemic and post-infection samples. This crossreactivity analysis covered spike protein alone, no other viral proteins.

V lost 4 bases, J lost 2 bases, and 6 bases stayed unmatched. Germline assignment: CDR1 WSHSY and CDR2 SAAADI. This CDR3 has 15 amino acids. The chain has TRBV10-2 and TRBJ1-2, with TRBD1 matching 8 bases. The sequencing input was memory CD4+ T cells from PBMCs. This sequence was found in an adult with COVID-19. Here the CDR3 DNA reads TGCGCCAGCAGTGTCGTTACAGGGGGAAACTATGGCTACACCTTC. Amino acid sequence: CASSVVTGGNYGYTF.